Below are 30 T cell receptor beta chains sequenced from a single sample in a study of neurological immune-mediated disorders. Time point denoted: technical triplicate 1. MiXCR, applied by TCRdb to the 5' RACE reads, yields one record per CDR3 protein. Of about 38,000 distinct CDR3 sequences listed, roughly 11% are singletons. Sequenced sample: PBMCs. The origin of the receptors is a man between 60 and 70 years old with HTLV-1-associated myelopathy (HAM/TSP).

This clonotype was detected many times. The chain is built from TRBV5-6 and TRBJ1-6; tentative D call: TRBD1 (6 bases). Germline loops: CDR1 SGHDT, CDR2 YYEEEE. This CDR3 contains 15 residues. V was trimmed by 3 bases and J by 6 bases, leaving 13 bases between them. CDR3 amino acids: CASSSDGQLNSPLHF. The CDR3 DNA sequence: TGTGCCAGCAGCTCCGACGGACAGCTTAATTCACCCCTCCACTTT.

This clonotype was seen many times. One junction end disagrees with the germline gene, perhaps due to a read error. V and J are TRBV7-9 and TRBJ2-5, with 9 bases fitting TRBD2. Germline V CDR1 and CDR2: SEHNR, FQNEAQ (reference sequence). The CDR3 runs 12 residues. The CDR3 spells CASSLGGTSQFF. The DNA for the CDR3 is TGTGCCAGCAGCTTAGGCGGGACTAGCCAATTCTTC.

The J gene is TRBJ2-1, the V gene TRBV20-1; 8 bases align to TRBD1. The CDR3 loop spans 13 amino acids. The J segment lost 9 bases and the V segment lost 4 bases, leaving 8 bases of the junction unmatched. CDR1 and CDR2 from the germline V gene are DFQATT and SNEGSKA (reference sequence). The CDR3 protein is CSANPGQGGEQFF. DNA for the CDR3: TGCAGTGCTAATCCCGGACAGGGCGGTGAGCAGTTCTTC.

This clonotype appeared many times. The rearrangement uses TRBV6-5 and TRBJ1-4, with TRBD1 matching over 7 bases. V lost 6 bases to trimming and J lost 1 base; unmatched junction nucleotides: 5. The CDR3 is made up of 15 amino acids. Per the germline V gene, CDR1 is MNHEY and CDR2 is SVGAGI. As DNA, the CDR3 is TGTGCCAGCAGGATTAGACAGGGAACTAATGAAAAACTGTTTTTT. Protein: CASRIRQGTNEKLFF.

This clonotype was seen many times. This chain links TRBV5-1 with TRBJ2-3, with 10 bases matching TRBD2. The germline gives CDR1 SGHRS, CDR2 YFSETQ. Unmatched junction bases numbered 7, after V lost 3 bases and J lost 3 bases. The CDR3 is 16 amino acids. In DNA, the CDR3 is TGCGCCAGCAGCTCCCACGGAGCGGGGGGGACAGATACGCAGTATTTT. Translated: CASSSHGAGGTDTQYF.

The gene calls are TRBV5-1 and TRBJ1-2; D ambiguous. The CDR3 covers 15 residues. The V gene lost 0 bases and the J gene lost 10 bases, with 19 bases spanning the gap. Per the germline V gene, CDR1 is SGHRS and CDR2 is YFSETQ. CDR3 amino acids: CASSLVGYKAIVYTF. The CDR3 coding sequence is TGCGCCAGCAGCTTGGTCGGTTACAAAGCTATTGTCTACACCTTC.

This clonotype was picked up many times. The chain employs TRBV6-5 and TRBJ2-2; TRBD1 might be the D (5 bases). CDR1 is MNHEY and CDR2 is SVGAGI in the germline V gene. Trimming removed 0 bases at V and 9 bases at J, with 11 bases between. The CDR3 length is 14 residues. The CDR3 bases are TGTGCCAGCAGTTACTCCCCTAGGGGCAGGGAGCTGTTTTTT. Translation: CASSYSPRGRELFF.

In this sample, this clonotype turned up many times. This rearrangement joins TRBV10-3 to TRBJ2-3; a weak D match, TRBD1 (6 bases). V gave up 4 bases and J gave up 0 bases, with 8 bases separating them. CDR1 and CDR2 from the germline V gene are ENHRY and SYGVKD. This CDR3 has 14 amino acids. CDR3 region: CAISVGASTDTQYF. The CDR3 nucleotides read TGTGCCATCAGTGTGGGGGCTAGCACAGATACGCAGTATTTT.

Many counts were recorded for this clonotype. The rearrangement joins TRBV4-1 to TRBJ2-5; 12 positions match TRBD2. CDR3 length equals 18 residues. V lost 8 bases and J lost 3; bases outside the gene matches: 16. Germline V CDR1 and CDR2: MGHRA, YSYEKL. DNA for the CDR3: TGCGCCAGCCGAGGACTAGCGGGGAACATGTTGGAGAAAGAGACCCAGTACTTC. Its translation is CASRGLAGNMLEKETQYF.

In regard to this clonotype: This CDR3 fails to terminate in the conserved phenylalanine or tryptophan, so it likely reflects a read error. Because the CDR3's place on the DNA is in doubt, the DNA is left out and the CDR3 is given as listed by TCRdb. CDR3 protein: CSVDGVAYNEKFL. The V call is TRBV29-1, the J call TRBJ2-1. Germline V lookup: CDR1 SQVTM, CDR2 ANQGSEA. Counting both end residues, the CDR3 totals 13 amino acids.

In its sample, this clonotype was seen many times. This sequence joins TRBV4-1 and TRBJ2-5, with 9 bases lining up with TRBD1. J lost 0 bases, V lost 4 bases, and 6 bases had no gene match. The CDR3 runs to 16 residues. Germline-derived CDR1 and CDR2 are MGHRA and YSYEKL. The CDR3, as DNA: TGCGCCAGCAGCCCAGCGCGGGACAGGGACCAAGAGACCCAGTACTTC. Translation gives CASSPARDRDQETQYF.

This clonotype was seen repeatedly, ten times or more. The chain carries TRBV12-5 and TRBJ2-7; TRBD2 aligns across 10 bases. V lost 0 bases and J lost 0; bases outside the gene matches: 11. CDR3 length: 19 amino acids. Germline V CDR1 and CDR2: LGHNT, FRNRAP. In DNA form, the CDR3 reads TGTGCTAGTGGTTTGGTACTAGCGGGATCCTCATCGGACTCCTACGAGCAGTACTTC. This encodes CASGLVLAGSSSDSYEQYF. Together with reference TRBV12-5 and TRBJ2-7, the CDR3 gives the full variable domain: DARVTQTPRHKVTEMGQEVTMRCQPILGHNTVFWYRQTMMQGLELLAYFRNRAPLDDSGMPKDRFSAEMPDATLATLKIQPSEPRDSAVYFCASGLVLAGSSSDSYEQYFGPGTRLTVT.

The CDR3 nucleotides read TGTGCCAGCAGCCAATCCATGGACAGGGGCATAGATACGCAGTATTTT. Translating gives CASSQSMDRGIDTQYF. The chain has TRBV11-1 and TRBJ2-3; 9 bases are shared with TRBD1. Germline V gene sequence: CDR1 SGHAT, CDR2 FQDESV (reference sequence). V lost 5 bases, J lost 5 bases, and 11 bases stayed unmatched. The CDR3 totals 16 residues.

Ten or more counts support this clonotype. One end of the junction does not line up with germline, which may come from a read error. The chain combines TRBV3-1 with TRBJ2-3; possibly TRBD2 for D (6 bases). The V gene's germline CDR1 is LGHDT and CDR2 YNNKEL (reference sequence). The CDR3 is made up of 17 amino acids. The CDR3 region has the DNA TGTGCCAGCAGCCAAGGGAGGGGTTATACTAGCACAAATACGCAGTATTTT. This gives the protein CASSQGRGYTSTNTQYF.

This clonotype came up many times. CDR3 protein: CASSLVPDKNIQYF. The CDR3 coding sequence is TGCGCCAGCAGCTTGGTCCCGGACAAAAACATTCAGTACTTC. The chain joins TRBV5-1 to TRBJ2-4; D is undetermined. The CDR3 is 14 amino acids. V lost 0 bases and J lost 3, with 7 bases in between. Germline V CDR1 and CDR2: SGHRS, YFSETQ.

This clonotype was seen ten or more times. This sequence joins TRBV28 and TRBJ2-7, with TRBD1 as a possible D gene (5 bases). The CDR3 covers 15 residues. Germline V lookup: CDR1 MDHEN, CDR2 SYDVKM. V lost 6 bases, J lost 1 base, and 16 bases lay in between. CDR3 protein: CASRWGRGPSYEQYF. CDR3 nucleotide sequence: TGTGCCAGCAGGTGGGGAAGGGGCCCATCCTACGAGCAGTACTTC.

This clonotype was recorded many times. The rearrangement joins TRBV5-1 to TRBJ2-4, with D possibly matching TRBD2 (6 bases). Germline-derived CDR1 and CDR2 are SGHRS and YFSETQ. Trimming took 1 base from V and 3 from J, leaving 8 bases between them. The CDR3 is 14 amino acids. The CDR3 coding sequence is TGCGCCAGCAGCTTGAAGGACTACAAAAACATTCAGTACTTC. It encodes CASSLKDYKNIQYF.

The rearrangement joins TRBV6-5 to TRBJ1-1; 11 bases fit TRBD1. Germline V CDR1 and CDR2: MNHEY, SVGAGI. V was pared by 5 bases and J by 5 bases, with 4 bases of the junction left unmatched. The CDR3 sequence is 14 residues long. The CDR3 reads CASSTGQGVTEAFF. The CDR3 DNA reads TGTGCCAGCAGTACGGGACAGGGGGTAACTGAAGCTTTCTTT.

The table lists this clonotype with many counts. The chain has TRBV3-1 and TRBJ2-7, with a possible D match to TRBD2 (6 bases). The CDR3 runs 14 residues. Trimming removed 2 bases from V and 7 bases from J, with 15 bases in between. Germline values: CDR1 LGHDT, CDR2 YNNKEL (reference sequence). This chain's CDR3 is CASSQHGRSFEQYF. The CDR3 DNA sequence: TGTGCCAGCAGCCAACACGGGAGATCGTTTGAGCAGTACTTC.

This clonotype occurred many times. This chain links TRBV29-1 with TRBJ1-1; no definite D call. In germline, CDR1 is SQVTM, CDR2 ANQGSEA. The CDR3 consists of 13 residues. Trimming left V 0 bases short and J 1 base short, with 6 bases between. The CDR3 sequence: CSVEDRRNTEAFF. DNA for the CDR3: TGCAGCGTTGAAGACAGGAGGAACACTGAAGCTTTCTTT.

By share of the sample, this clonotype is medium-sized. The genes are TRBV7-9 and TRBJ2-3, with a weak D call TRBD2 (6 bases). Trimming removed 5 bases from V and 0 bases from J, with 9 bases in between. CDR3 length: 14 residues. Germline CDR1 and CDR2: SEHNR and FQNEAQ (reference sequence). CDR3 region: CASSPRGSTDTQYF. DNA of the CDR3: TGTGCCAGCAGCCCCCGGGGGAGCACAGATACGCAGTATTTT.

About this clonotype itself: A junction boundary mismatches the germline segment, possibly from a read error. The CDR3 DNA reads TGCGCCAGCAGCTTGTTATGGAGGGGCGCTAGCACCCGGGAGCTGTTTTTT. This encodes CASSLLWRGASTRELFF. The chain uses TRBV5-1 and TRBJ2-2; D is perhaps TRBD2 (6 bases). Germline CDR1 is SGHRS and CDR2 is YFSETQ. The CDR3 extends over 17 amino acids.

This clonotype was counted at least ten times. The chain carries TRBV28 and TRBJ2-5; D is perhaps TRBD1 (6 bases). There are 15 residues in the CDR3. Looked up from germline, CDR1 is MDHEN and CDR2 is SYDVKM. V was trimmed by 5 bases and J by 2 bases, leaving 15 bases between them. The DNA for the CDR3 is TGTGCCAGCAGTACCCCGGGACACCAGCAAGAGACCCAGTACTTC. Protein sequence: CASSTPGHQQETQYF.

This clonotype was observed many times. This chain connects TRBV5-1 to TRBJ2-7; no clear D gene. Trimming shortened V by 6 bases and J by 2 bases, and 15 bases separated the two germline ends. Germline loops: CDR1 SGHRS, CDR2 YFSETQ. The CDR3 sequence is 14 residues long. DNA for the CDR3: TGCGCCAGCAACCCAGGTAACGGCCCCTACGAGCAGTACTTC. Its protein is CASNPGNGPYEQYF.

This clonotype showed up many times. Compared with germline, one end of the junction differs, possibly owing to a read error. The genes are TRBV14 and TRBJ1-1, with D uncertain. CDR1 SGHDN and CDR2 FVKESK come from the germline V gene. CDR3 size: 13 residues. CDR3 region: CASSQDALTKVHF. CDR3 nucleotide sequence: TGTGCCAGCAGCCAAGATGCGCTGACTAAGGTGCACTTT.

This clonotype was seen at least ten times. This rearrangement joins TRBV20-1 to TRBJ2-2; D is tentatively TRBD1 or TRBD2 (5 bases each). The CDR3 length is 14 residues. CDR1 and CDR2 (germline): DFQATT, SNEGSKA (reference sequence). Trimming cost V 4 bases and J 4 bases, with 13 bases left between them. CDR3 nucleotide sequence: TGCAGTGCTACCCGGGACGGCCCCACCGGGGAGCTGTTTTTT. It translates to CSATRDGPTGELFF.

There are many counts of this clonotype. The rearrangement joins TRBV5-6 to TRBJ2-7; D gene unclear. V lost 0 bases and J 1 base, leaving 2 bases between the germline ends. The CDR3 is 12 residues long. Germline V lookup: CDR1 SGHDT, CDR2 YYEEEE. CDR3 region: CASSLVSYEQYF. As DNA, the CDR3 is TGTGCCAGCAGCTTGGTGTCCTACGAGCAGTACTTC.

Judged by abundance, this clonotype is medium-sized. The rearrangement uses TRBV7-9 and TRBJ2-5, with D hard to call. The CDR3 contains 11 residues. V lost 1 base and J lost 6, with 3 bases in between. Looked up from germline, CDR1 is SEHNR and CDR2 is FQNEAQ (reference sequence). CDR3 protein: CASSLGKTQYF. The CDR3 DNA follows: TGTGCCAGCAGCTTAGGGAAGACCCAGTACTTC.

This clonotype appeared many times. This rearrangement joins TRBV5-1 to TRBJ1-5; D is undetermined. The CDR3 has 15 amino acids. Germline CDR1 and CDR2: SGHRS and YFSETQ. With 0 bases removed from V and 2 bases from J, the gap between germline ends came to 9 bases. The CDR3: CASSLGPPGNQPQHF. The CDR3 DNA reads TGCGCCAGCAGCTTGGGACCCCCCGGCAATCAGCCCCAGCATTTT.

Only a few counts were recorded for this clonotype. This chain connects TRBV7-3 to TRBJ2-3; D might be TRBD2 (6 bases). Germline V gene lookup returns CDR1 SGHTA and CDR2 FQGTGA. V dropped 1 base and J dropped 5 bases, with 13 bases sitting between them. The length of the CDR3 is 15 residues. CDR3 nucleotide sequence: TGTGCCAGCAGCTTAAGCGGGACCCTGGGAGATACGCAGTATTTT. It translates to CASSLSGTLGDTQYF.